This TCR beta chain was sequenced in a study of blood T cell repertoires in COVID-19 (dated by TCRdb to 2019 to 2021). Broadly, across the study: Collaborator samples came from the United States, Italy and Spain and covered acute and convalescent phases of COVID-19. The prospective study material was composed of cDNA or gDNA derived from T cells, B-cell-depleted T cells, or PBMCs. Subjects who had been exposed to COVID-19, were actively infected with it, or had recovered from it provided the deeply sampled blood TCRbeta repertoires that made up the dataset. The repertoires were released in a freely available public database intended as a resource for research on the immune response to SARS-CoV-2. The samples were drawn from two sources: the first 160 participants of the ongoing ImmuneRACE study, and 1,254 subjects contributed by 6 global collaborators. A de-identified subject ID, COVID-19 status, age in years and sex were almost always included in the sample metadata. Where HLA class I and class II types were available, the types were taken from metadata supplied by the sample provider, not from assay-based typing.

TCRbeta CDR3 regions were amplified from genomic DNA by means of the immunoSEQ Assay, a bias-controlled multiplex PCR. In the source study's methods: The number of nucleated cells in each sample was estimated from the amplification of reference gene primers within the assay. Sequence reads were collapsed and filtered to measure the absolute abundance of every unique TCRbeta CDR3 rearrangement. For each sample, productive Simpson clonality was calculated as the square root of Simpson's diversity index across productive rearrangements. Not all clones reach the TCRdb copy of this immuneACCESS table, which keeps in-frame sequences only. Checked studies attribute under half of the gap to unresolved V genes and leave the rest unexplained. V and J calls and clone size are those listed in that table; D and trimming were worked out from the DNA. The sample table lists around 51,000 clones, 90% of them with a count of one. The top ten clones comprise 5.1% of the sample.

The research as a whole found: Clinical and demographic metadata were provided uncurated, with the amount varying by source and participant.

Concerning this clone itself: Its antigen target is currently unknown. Per-base qualities were not stored, and no clone one base away is much larger.

Each collaborating institution followed its own protocols to collect whole blood in K2EDTA tubes. For TCRbeta analysis, collaborator samples were shipped as frozen whole blood, as isolated PBMCs, or as DNA extracted from either sample type. Its CDR3 holds 15 amino acids, cysteine through phenylalanine. Only the CDR3 DNA stays, 45 bases, in frame from base 1. At the junction V is shortened by 4 bases and J by 1 base; bases outside the gene matches: 6. CDR1 and CDR2 (SGHTA, FQGNSA) derive from the germline V gene. The rearrangement joined TRBV7-2 to TRBJ2-7; 8 middle bases align to TRBD1. Sequenced: peripheral blood. This TCR came from an older man with acute or convalescent COVID-19. The CDR3 amino acid sequence is: CASSSGGAPSYEQYF. The bases are TGTGCCAGCAGCTCAGGGGGCGCGCCTTCCTACGAGCAGTACTTC.